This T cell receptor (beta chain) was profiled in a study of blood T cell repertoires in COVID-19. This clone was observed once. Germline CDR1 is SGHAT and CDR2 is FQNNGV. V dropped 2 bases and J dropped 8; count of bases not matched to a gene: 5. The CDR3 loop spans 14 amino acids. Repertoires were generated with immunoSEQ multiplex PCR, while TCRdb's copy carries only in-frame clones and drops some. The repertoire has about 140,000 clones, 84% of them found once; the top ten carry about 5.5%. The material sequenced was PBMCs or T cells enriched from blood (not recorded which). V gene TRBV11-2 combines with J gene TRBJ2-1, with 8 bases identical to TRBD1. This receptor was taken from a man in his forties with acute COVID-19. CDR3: CASSLSDRVHEQFF. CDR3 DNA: TGTGCCAGCAGCTTATCGGACAGGGTTCATGAGCAGTTCTTC.